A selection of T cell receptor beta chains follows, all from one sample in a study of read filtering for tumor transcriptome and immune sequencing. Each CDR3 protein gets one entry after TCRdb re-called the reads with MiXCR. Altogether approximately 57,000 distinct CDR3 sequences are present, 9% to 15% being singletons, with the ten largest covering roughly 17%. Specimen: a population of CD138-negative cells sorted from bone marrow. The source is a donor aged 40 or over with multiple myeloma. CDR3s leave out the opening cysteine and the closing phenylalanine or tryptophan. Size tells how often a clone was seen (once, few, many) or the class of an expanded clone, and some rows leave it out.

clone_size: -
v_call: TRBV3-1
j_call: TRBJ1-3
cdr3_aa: ASSPGAVVRKGNTIY

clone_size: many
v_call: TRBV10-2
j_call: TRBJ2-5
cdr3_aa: ASRGAGAQETQY

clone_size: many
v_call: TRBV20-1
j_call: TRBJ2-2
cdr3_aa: SALPGLRTGELF

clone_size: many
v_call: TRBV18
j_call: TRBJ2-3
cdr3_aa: ASSPRGGDTQY

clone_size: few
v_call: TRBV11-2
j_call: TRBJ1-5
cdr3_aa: ASSRKSGQPQH

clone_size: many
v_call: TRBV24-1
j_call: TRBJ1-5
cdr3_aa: ATSDSGTGGSWSNQPQH

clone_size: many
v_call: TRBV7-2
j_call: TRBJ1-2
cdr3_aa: ASSPNQGTTLYGYT

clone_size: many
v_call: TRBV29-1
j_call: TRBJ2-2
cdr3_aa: SVSTSNAGELF

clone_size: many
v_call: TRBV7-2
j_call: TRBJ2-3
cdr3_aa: ASSANLFSTDTQY

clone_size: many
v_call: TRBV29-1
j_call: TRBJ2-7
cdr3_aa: SVETGQSVYEQY

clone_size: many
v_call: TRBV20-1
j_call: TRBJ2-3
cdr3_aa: SARKSGGTDTQY

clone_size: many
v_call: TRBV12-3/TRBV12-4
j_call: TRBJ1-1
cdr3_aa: ASSPDQGILAEAF

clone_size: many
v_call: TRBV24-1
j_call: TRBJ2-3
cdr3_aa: ATSDRLTGGRDTQY

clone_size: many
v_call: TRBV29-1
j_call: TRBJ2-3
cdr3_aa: SLVPRDENTDTQY

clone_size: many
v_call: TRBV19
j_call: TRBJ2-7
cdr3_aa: ASSIMGQGIYEQY

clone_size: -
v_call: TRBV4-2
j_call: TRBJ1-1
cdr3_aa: ASSQDSDTEAF

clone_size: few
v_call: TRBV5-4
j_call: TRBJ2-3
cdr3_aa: ASSRGTGDPSTDTQY

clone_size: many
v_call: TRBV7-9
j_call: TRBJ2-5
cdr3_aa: ATRPGTQY

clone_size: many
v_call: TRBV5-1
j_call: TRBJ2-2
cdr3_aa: ASSLDDGATGELF

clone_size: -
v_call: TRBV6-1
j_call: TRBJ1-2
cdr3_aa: ASSYSRTDGYT

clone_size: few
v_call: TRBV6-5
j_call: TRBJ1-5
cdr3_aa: ASSPRPTYNQPQH

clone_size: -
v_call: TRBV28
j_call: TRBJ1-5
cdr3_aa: AILLPRSNQPQH

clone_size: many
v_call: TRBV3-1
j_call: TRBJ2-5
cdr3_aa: ASSQPSGGQETQY

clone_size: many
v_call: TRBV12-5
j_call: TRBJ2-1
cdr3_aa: ASSQGANEQF

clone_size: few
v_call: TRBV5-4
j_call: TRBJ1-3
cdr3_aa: ASSPWGYSGNTIY

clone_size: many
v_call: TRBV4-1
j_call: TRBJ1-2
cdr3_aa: ASSQETDGYT

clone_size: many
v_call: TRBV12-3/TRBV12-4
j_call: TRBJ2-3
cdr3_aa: ASSFYPQSEGGGGQDTQY

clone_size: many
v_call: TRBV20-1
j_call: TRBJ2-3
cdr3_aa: SAEYRGGTTDTQY

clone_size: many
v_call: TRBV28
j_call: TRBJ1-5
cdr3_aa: ASSLPPWRRLNQPQH

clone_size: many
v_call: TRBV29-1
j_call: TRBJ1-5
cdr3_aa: SVGTGYQPQH

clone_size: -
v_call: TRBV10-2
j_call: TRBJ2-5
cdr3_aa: ASSEKETGMQTQY

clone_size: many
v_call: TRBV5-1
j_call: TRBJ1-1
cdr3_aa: ASSLAPSTEYTEAF

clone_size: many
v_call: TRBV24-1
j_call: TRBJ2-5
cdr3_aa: ATSGRDRGSGETQY

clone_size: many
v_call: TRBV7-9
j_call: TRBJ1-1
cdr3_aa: ASSSQGGVGPTEAF

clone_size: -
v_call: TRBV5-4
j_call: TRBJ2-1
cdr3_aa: ASSFRGTTNEQF

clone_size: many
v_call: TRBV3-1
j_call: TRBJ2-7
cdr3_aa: ASSPRTGVSSSGGLGREQY

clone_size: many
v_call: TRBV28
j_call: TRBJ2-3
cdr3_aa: ASSFLAGTDTQY

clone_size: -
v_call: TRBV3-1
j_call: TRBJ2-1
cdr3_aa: ASSYTGYNEQF

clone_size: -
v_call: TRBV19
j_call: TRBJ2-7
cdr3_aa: ASSIEPAYEQY

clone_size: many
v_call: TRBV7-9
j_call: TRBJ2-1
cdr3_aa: ASSFWPGDEQF

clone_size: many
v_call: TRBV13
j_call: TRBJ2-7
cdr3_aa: ASSLAYRDRGEQY

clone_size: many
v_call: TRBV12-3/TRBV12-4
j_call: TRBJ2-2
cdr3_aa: ATSGQGARKAGELF

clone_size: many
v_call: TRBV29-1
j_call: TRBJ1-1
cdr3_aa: SVNHGNTEAF

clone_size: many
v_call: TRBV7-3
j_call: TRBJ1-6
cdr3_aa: ASSPWVGSYNSPLH

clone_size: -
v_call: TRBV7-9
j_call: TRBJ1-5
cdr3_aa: ASSLASVGNQPQH

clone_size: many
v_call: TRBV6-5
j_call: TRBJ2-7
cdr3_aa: ASSYSVRGSTYEQY

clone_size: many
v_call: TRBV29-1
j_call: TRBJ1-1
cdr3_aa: SVEGQQNTEAF

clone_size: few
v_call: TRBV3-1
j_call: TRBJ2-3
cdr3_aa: ASSLWDRRGDTQY

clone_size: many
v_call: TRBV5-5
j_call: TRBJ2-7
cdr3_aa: ASSPWEDASNYEQY

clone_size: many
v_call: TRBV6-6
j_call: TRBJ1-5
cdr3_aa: ASSYSGGTQPQH